This TCR beta chain originates from a study of CD8 T cells in Susac syndrome. The study's findings and limits: The authors acknowledged that their TCR sequencing and HLA analysis involved a relatively small number of individuals.

V shed 6 bases, J shed 4 bases, and the junction held 19 bases outside the gene matches. Germline CDR1 is MDHEN and CDR2 is SYDVKM. This CDR3 comprises 18 residues. Blood CD8+ and CD4+ T cells underwent high-throughput TCR beta sequencing. A note on this clonotype: The antigen is unknown.

RNA, at roughly 0.5 to 1 ug, was reverse transcribed with random hexamers. The method of amplification for TCR beta CDR3 was immunoSEQ multiplex PCR, covering 54 Vbeta and 13 Jbeta. MiXCR, applied by TCRdb to the immunoSEQ multiplex PCR reads, yields one record per CDR3 protein. This sample has approximately 120,000 distinct CDR3 sequences, with about 96% found just once. The chain couples TRBV28 to TRBJ2-3, with 7 bases matching TRBD1. Sequencing used CD4+ T cells from PBMCs. This TCR was sampled from a human donor in good health. The CDR3 region is CASSRPAGKGAEADTQYF. The CDR3 bases are TGTGCCAGCAGCCGCCCCGCCGGAAAGGGGGCCGAGGCAGATACGCAGTATTTT.